These 30 T cell receptor beta chains came from one sample sequenced in a study of blood T cell repertoires in COVID-19. Libraries were prepared by immunoSEQ multiplex PCR; TCRdb keeps only in-frame clonotypes and omits some of them. Here the sample spans approximately 84,000 clones, 75% to 90% being singletons. Sequenced: peripheral blood. The receptors stem from a human donor in a cohort sampled during active COVID-19.

The CDR3, as DNA: TGTGCCAGCAGCCCCCTAGACAGCTACGAGCAGTACTTC. Residues: CASSPLDSYEQYF. The chain combines TRBV3-1 (or the pseudogene TRBV3-2) with TRBJ2-7, with D perhaps matching TRBD1 (5 bases). V dropped 4 bases and J dropped 3 bases, with 10 bases sitting between them. The CDR3 has 13 amino acids. CDR1 is LGHDT, CDR2 YNNKEL, per germline (reference sequence).

This chain links TRBV5-1 with TRBJ1-4, with 7 nucleotides matching TRBD1. The CDR3 runs to 14 residues. V was pared by 2 bases and J by 8 bases, with 6 bases of the junction left unmatched. Germline CDR1 reads SGHRS; CDR2 reads YFSETQ. CDR3 DNA sequence: TGCGCCAGCAGCTTTGGGCAGGGGGACGAAAAACTGTTTTTT. Translating gives CASSFGQGDEKLFF.

The genes are TRBV19 and TRBJ1-1; D is undetermined. CDR1 is LNHDA and CDR2 is SQIVND in the germline V gene (reference sequence). V was pared by 8 bases and J by 1 base, with 11 bases between. This CDR3 spans 13 amino acids. The CDR3 is CASAQTRNTEAFF. CDR3 nucleotide sequence: TGTGCCAGTGCTCAGACAAGGAACACTGAAGCTTTCTTT.

The gene calls are TRBV11-2 and TRBJ1-6; D uncertain. Germline CDR1 reads SGHAT; CDR2 reads FQNNGV. There are 16 residues in the CDR3. V lost 4 bases to trimming and J lost 7 bases, with 17 bases between them. The CDR3 loop is CASSYAVASLNSPLHF. CDR3 DNA sequence: TGTGCCAGCAGCTACGCGGTAGCATCCCTGAATTCACCCCTCCACTTT.

The chain uses TRBV19 and TRBJ2-4; D is ambiguous. Germline CDR1 reads LNHDA; CDR2 reads SQIVND (reference sequence). The ends were cut back, 8 bases at V and 5 bases at J, with 10 bases in the middle. The CDR3 spans 12 residues. The CDR3 bases are TGTGCCAGTGGAGCGTGGGAAAACATTCAGTACTTC. Encoded protein: CASGAWENIQYF.

The chain has TRBV29-1 and TRBJ1-2, with D unclear. Germline CDR1 reads SQVTM; CDR2 reads ANQGSEA. The V gene lost 4 bases and the J gene lost 3 bases, with 15 bases spanning the gap. This CDR3 spans 14 amino acids. The CDR3, as DNA: TGCAGCGTTGCCGGGCGAGGGTGGGACTATGGCTACACCTTC. Amino acids: CSVAGRGWDYGYTF.

This chain joins TRBV28 and TRBJ1-1; D may be TRBD1 (5 bases). Looked up from germline, CDR1 is MDHEN and CDR2 is SYDVKM. This CDR3 is built from 15 residues. V lost 5 bases and J lost 6, with 19 bases in between. In DNA form, the CDR3 reads TGTGCCAGCAGTGGTGGAAGGGGCTTGAGTTCTGAAGCTTTCTTT. Protein product: CASSGGRGLSSEAFF.

The chain has TRBV11-2 and TRBJ1-5, with TRBD1 identical over 10 bases. Germline values: CDR1 SGHAT, CDR2 FQNNGV. The CDR3 extends over 14 amino acids. V shed 3 bases and J 5 bases; nucleotides not matched to a gene: 1. The CDR3 bases are TGTGCCAGCAGCTTTGACAGGGGGCATCAGCCCCAGCATTTT. Amino acid sequence: CASSFDRGHQPQHF.

V gene TRBV15 combines with J gene TRBJ2-7, with D possibly being TRBD1 (5 bases). The germline gives CDR1 LNHNV, CDR2 YYDKDF (reference sequence). The CDR3 runs to 14 residues. Deletions cut 1 base from V and 2 bases from J, with 9 bases between. Here the CDR3 reads CATSRARQTYEQYF. CDR3 DNA: TGTGCCACCAGCAGAGCCAGACAGACCTACGAGCAGTACTTC.

On this clone itself: Its ends do not fully match the called genes, so a read error is possible. The V gene is TRBV24-1, the J gene TRBJ2-7; 13 bases line up with TRBD2. The CDR3 spans 15 residues. The germline gives CDR1 KGHDR, CDR2 SFDVKD. DNA for the CDR3: TGTGCCACCAGTGATGGAACTAGCGGGAGGGCCTATCATCACTTC. Its translation is CATSDGTSGRAYHHF.

The V and J genes are TRBV30 and TRBJ1-2; 7 nucleotides align to TRBD1. The V segment lost 3 bases and the J segment 8 bases; nucleotides outside the gene matches: 9. CDR1 and CDR2 from the germline V gene are GTSNPN and SVGIG (reference sequence). The CDR3 sequence is 13 residues long. CDR3 in amino acids: CAWRVDREGGYTF. The CDR3 DNA is TGTGCCTGGAGGGTTGACAGGGAAGGCGGCTACACCTTC.

The chain has TRBV28 and TRBJ1-2; TRBD1 agrees at 8 bases. The V gene's germline CDR1 is MDHEN and CDR2 SYDVKM. The V gene end was trimmed by 5 bases and the J gene end by 1 base; junction bases not matched to a gene: 6. This CDR3 has 15 residues. The CDR3 region has the DNA TGTGCCAGCAGTCCTTGGGACAGGAATAACTATGGCTACACCTTC. It is translated as CASSPWDRNNYGYTF.

The chain combines TRBV7-2 with TRBJ2-5, with 13 bases fitting TRBD2. J was trimmed by 2 bases and V by 4 bases; bases with no gene match: 7. CDR1 and CDR2 (germline): SGHTA, FQGNSA. The length of the CDR3 is 17 residues. The CDR3 DNA follows: TGTGCCAGCAGCTATGGACTAGCGGGGGTTCAACAAGAGACCCAGTACTTC. Protein: CASSYGLAGVQQETQYF. Supplemented by reference TRBV7-2 and TRBJ2-5, the full variable domain reads GAGVSQSPSNKVTEKGKDVELRCDPISGHTALYWYRQSLGQGLEFLIYFQGNSAPDKSGLPSDRFSAERTGGSVSTLTIQRTQQEDSAVYLCASSYGLAGVQQETQYFGPGTRLLVL.

The V call is TRBV7-3, the J call TRBJ1-4; the D gene is possibly TRBD1 (6 bases). Germline CDR1 is SGHTA and CDR2 is FQGTGA. This CDR3 has 14 residues. Trimming cost V 5 bases and J 7 bases, with 14 bases left between them. The CDR3 sequence is CASSPGVAAEKLFF. The DNA of the CDR3 is TGTGCCAGCAGCCCAGGGGTGGCAGCTGAAAAACTGTTTTTT.

The genes are TRBV6-6 and TRBJ1-4; D not resolved. V lost 4 bases and J 7 bases, leaving 16 bases between the germline ends. Germline CDR1 is MNHNY and CDR2 is SVGAGI (reference sequence). There are 15 residues in the CDR3. The CDR3 loop reads CASSSPGVGPEKLFF. DNA for the CDR3: TGTGCCAGCAGTTCCCCCGGGGTGGGTCCTGAAAAACTGTTTTTT.

The V call is TRBV6-1, the J call TRBJ2-3; D remains unclear. Germline V gives CDR1 MNHNS, CDR2 SASEGT. V was clipped by 2 bases and J by 2 bases, with 11 bases between them. The CDR3 length is 15 residues. The CDR3 nucleotides are TGTGCCAGCAGTGAATCGAGGCAGCACACAGATACGCAGTATTTT. Translated, it gives CASSESRQHTDTQYF.

The genes are TRBV12-3 or TRBV12-4 and TRBJ2-7, with 9 bases that match TRBD2. CDR3 length: 13 amino acids. Trimming cost V 5 bases and J 7 bases; bases outside gene matches: 6. The CDR3 nucleotides read TGTGCCAGCAGTCCCATCCTAGCGGGAGAGCAGTACTTC. It translates to CASSPILAGEQYF.

The V gene is TRBV19, the J gene TRBJ2-5; D remains ambiguous. V was clipped by 3 bases and J by 5 bases, with 10 bases between them. The CDR3 totals 13 residues. Germline V gives CDR1 LNHDA, CDR2 SQIVND (reference sequence). CDR3 sequence (DNA): TGTGCCAGTAGTATCCGAGGTTCCGAGACCCAGTACTTC. It codes for CASSIRGSETQYF. The full variable domain, completed using reference TRBV19 and TRBJ2-5, is DGGITQSPKYLFRKEGQNVTLSCEQNLNHDAMYWYRQDPGQGLRLIYYSQIVNDFQKGDIAEGYSVSREKKESFPLTVTSAQKNPTAFYLCASSIRGSETQYFGPGTRLLVL.

This clone has just a few counts. The chain links TRBV7-6 to TRBJ2-6; 8 bases are a match to TRBD1. Trimming took 8 bases from V and 0 from J; bases not matched to a gene: 15. The CDR3 runs 19 residues. Germline loops: CDR1 SGHVS, CDR2 FNYEAQ. CDR3 DNA sequence: TGTGCCAGCGCCCCCTGGACAGGGATTGGGGGCTCTGGGGCCAACGTCCTGACTTTC. Amino acids: CASAPWTGIGGSGANVLTF.

The chain combines TRBV7-2 with TRBJ1-1; TRBD1 matches 7 bases. The junction had 15 bases not matched to a gene; V was cut back by 6 bases and J by 8 bases. This CDR3 has 15 amino acids. Germline CDR1 and CDR2: SGHTA and FQGNSA. The CDR3 loop is CASSLEGGQPKEAFF. The CDR3 DNA follows: TGTGCCAGCAGTCTCGAGGGGGGACAGCCTAAGGAAGCTTTCTTT.

This clone was found a few times. The V call is TRBV28, the J call TRBJ1-2, with 8 nucleotides matching TRBD1. This CDR3 contains 13 residues. V gave up 6 bases and J gave up 4 bases; unmatched junction bases: 4. Germline CDR1 MDHEN, CDR2 SYDVKM. CDR3 sequence reads: CASSPGQGYGYTF. The CDR3 nucleotides read TGTGCCAGCAGCCCCGGACAGGGCTATGGCTACACCTTC.

The chain uses TRBV18 and TRBJ2-3; 8 nucleotides align to TRBD1. In germline, CDR1 is KGHSH, CDR2 LQKENI. This CDR3 is built from 15 residues. Trimming at V came to 4 bases and at J to 2 bases, leaving 5 bases not matched to a gene. The CDR3 DNA reads as TGTGCCAGCTCACAACCGGACAGGGCCACAGATACGCAGTATTTT. Protein: CASSQPDRATDTQYF.

V is TRBV5-5 and J is TRBJ1-1; no clear D gene. V was clipped by 0 bases and J by 2 bases, with 8 bases between them. This CDR3 comprises 14 residues. Germline V CDR1 and CDR2: SGHKS, YYEKEE (reference sequence). CDR3 DNA sequence: TGTGCCAGCAGCTTGGTATCTTTAAACACTGAAGCTTTCTTT. It translates to CASSLVSLNTEAFF.

This clone was counted a few times. Compared with germline, one end of the junction differs, possibly owing to a read error. The chain joins TRBV6-6 to TRBJ2-5; weak D call: TRBD2 (5 bases). Germline V gives CDR1 MNHNY, CDR2 SVGAGI (reference sequence). This CDR3 has 12 amino acids. Here the CDR3 reads CASRDSGEPQYF. The CDR3 nucleotides read TGTGCCAGCAGGGACTCCGGAGAGCCCCAGTACTTC.

The chain links TRBV19 to TRBJ1-1; D perhaps matches TRBD1 (5 bases). Deletions cut 7 bases from V and 0 bases from J, with 15 bases between. The CDR3 has 15 amino acids. The germline gives CDR1 LNHDA, CDR2 SQIVND (reference sequence). The CDR3 here is CASTNRREMNTEAFF. CDR3 nucleotide sequence: TGTGCCAGTACCAACAGGCGAGAGATGAACACTGAAGCTTTCTTT.

The chain combines TRBV10-2 with TRBJ2-3; D perhaps matches TRBD1 (5 bases). Germline V gene sequence: CDR1 WSHSY, CDR2 SAAADI. This CDR3 has 11 residues. V lost 6 bases and J 6 bases, leaving 7 bases between the germline ends. CDR3 sequence (DNA): TGCGCCAGCAGCTGGGGCGATACGCAGTATTTT. This translates into CASSWGDTQYF.

The rearrangement links TRBV9 to TRBJ2-1; no firm D call. CDR3 length: 14 amino acids. Per the germline V gene, CDR1 is SGDLS and CDR2 is YYNGEE. V lost 3 bases and J lost 6, with 13 bases in between. The CDR3 loop is CASSALPTGNEQFF. CDR3 coding DNA: TGTGCCAGCAGCGCGCTACCGACGGGCAATGAGCAGTTCTTC.

This sequence joins TRBV9 and TRBJ2-6, with D possibly matching TRBD2 (5 bases). Germline CDR1 SGDLS, CDR2 YYNGEE. V lost 4 bases, J lost 0 bases, and 11 bases lay in between. The CDR3 loop spans 16 amino acids. CDR3 protein: CASSFRGSSGANVLTF. The DNA for the CDR3 is TGTGCCAGCAGCTTTAGAGGGAGCTCTGGGGCCAACGTCCTGACTTTC.

This clone was recorded a few times. The rearrangement joins TRBV27 to TRBJ2-3; D might be TRBD1 (6 bases). The germline V and J ends were trimmed by 6 bases and 4 bases, with 14 bases remaining between them. The CDR3 length is 14 residues. CDR1 and CDR2 from the germline V gene are MNHEY and SMNVEV (reference sequence). CDR3 DNA: TGTGCCAGCAGCCGTAACAGGGATGCAGATACGCAGTATTTT. Encoded protein: CASSRNRDADTQYF.

This clone occurred a few times. The V and J genes are TRBV6-5 and TRBJ1-1; no clear D gene. The germline CDR1 and CDR2 sequences are MNHEY and SVGAGI. This CDR3 spans 15 amino acids. Trimming cost V 6 bases and J 1 base, with 15 bases left between them. The CDR3 coding sequence is TGTGCCAGCAGGCGGGCAGACCGTTCGAACACTGAAGCTTTCTTT. Residues: CASRRADRSNTEAFF.